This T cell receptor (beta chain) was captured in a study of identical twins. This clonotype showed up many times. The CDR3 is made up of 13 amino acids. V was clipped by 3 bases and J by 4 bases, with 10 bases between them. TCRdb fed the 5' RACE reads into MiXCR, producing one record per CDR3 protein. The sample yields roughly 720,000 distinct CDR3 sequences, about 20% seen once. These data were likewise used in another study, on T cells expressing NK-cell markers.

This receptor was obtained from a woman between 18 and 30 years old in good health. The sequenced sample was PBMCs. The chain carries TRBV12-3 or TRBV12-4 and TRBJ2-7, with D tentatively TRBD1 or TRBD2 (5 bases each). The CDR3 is CASSFGGNYEQYF. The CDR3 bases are TGTGCCAGCAGTTTTGGGGGTAATTACGAGCAGTACTTC.